The present entry profiles one T cell receptor (beta chain) with its context. The data are from a study of blood T cell repertoires in COVID-19. Sequenced by immunoSEQ multiplex PCR; TCRdb stores in-frame clones only, minus some. This sample has about 360,000 clones, with around 90% found just once. The CDR3 length is 15 residues. Per the germline V gene, CDR1 is SGHDT and CDR2 is YYEEEE. V dropped 4 bases and J dropped 6; count of bases not matched to a gene: 8. Sequenced sample: peripheral blood. This receptor was taken from a human donor in a cohort sampled during active COVID-19. The chain is built from TRBV5-6 and TRBJ2-1, with 9 bases aligning to TRBD1. The CDR3 DNA reads as TGTGCCAGCAGCATTCCCTGGACAGGGGTCAATGAGCAGTTCTTC. Translating it yields CASSIPWTGVNEQFF.